The sequence of this T cell receptor beta chain was determined in a study of T cell repertoires in cytomegalovirus infection. Study-wide context: Recently identified HLA-C-restricted and well-studied HLA-B-restricted CMV epitopes were used. CMV infection together with matching HLA type was indicated by public TCR beta signatures.

One entry per CDR3 protein results from TCRdb running MiXCR on the reads. The repertoire holds fewer than 1,000,000 distinct CDR3 sequences, with 25% to 40% as singletons. Worth noting for this clonotype: What it recognizes is unknown.

CDR3 size: 17 residues. Looked up from germline, CDR1 is MGHRA and CDR2 is YSYEKL. V dropped 3 bases and J dropped 4; count of bases not matched to a gene: 4. V usage is TRBV4-1 and J usage is TRBJ2-3, with 16 bases identical to TRBD2. Sequencing used cultured CD8+ T cells from PBMCs, obtained from culture after CMV antigen stimulation. The sequence derives from a human donor in good health (CMV status not recorded). Some clones in this sample may be carry-over from other donors' samples. CDR3 in DNA: TGCGCCAGCAGCCACGGGACTAGCGGGGGGGCCCCAGATACGCAGTATTTT. This gives the protein CASSHGTSGGAPDTQYF.